The clone carrying this T cell receptor beta chain was observed many times. Its matching antigen is unknown. The source of the sample is a study of shared clonotypes between healthy human individuals. V lost 0 bases to trimming and J lost 5 bases, with 14 bases between them. The CDR3 extends over 15 amino acids. Germline V gene lookup returns CDR1 MNHNY and CDR2 SVGAGI (reference sequence). Sequencing used immunoSEQ multiplex PCR; TCRdb keeps in-frame clones, though not all of them. The sample lists 70,000 to 95,000 clones; around 57% were seen once. General observations from the study: Sampling was confined to blood; repertoires within tissues likely differ. Relative to their counterparts shared across all four donors, non-shared clonotypes exhibited diminished generation probabilities.

The V gene is TRBV6-6, the J gene TRBJ2-7; no firm D call. Sequenced sample: memory CD8+ T cells sorted from blood. Stated subset: CD45RO+ cells pooled with CCR7-negative TemRA cells. The sequence was obtained from a man aged 30 to 39 in good health. The CDR3 spells CASSYSTENLNEQYF. Written as DNA, the CDR3 is TGTGCCAGCAGTTACTCGACGGAGAACCTCAACGAGCAGTACTTC.